The next 29 T cell receptor beta chains were all read from a single sample in a study of beta chain features in type 1 diabetes. Whole-study results and caveats: Among patients with Type 1 diabetes, TCRB CDR3s were moderately but significantly shorter in every one of the four CD4+ subsets.

Their antigens are not known. Every bit of the isolated RNA underwent reverse transcription, so sequencing read expressed TCRB transcripts. The data were produced by immunoSEQ multiplex PCR, yet TCRdb's version contains in-frame clones alone and is incomplete. The table includes more than 300,000 clones, 9.3% detected once. The specimen sequenced was central memory CD4+ T cells from blood. The receptors here all came from a man younger than 40 with type 1 diabetes.

This clone showed up just a few times. This chain links TRBV7-2 with TRBJ1-2; D call uncertain. Between the trimmed V and J ends, which lost 5 bases and 7 bases, there was a span of 11 bases. Germline CDR1 and CDR2: SGHTA and FQGNSA. The length of the CDR3 is 12 residues. The CDR3 nucleotides read TGTGCCAGCAGCCCTACGGTGTTTGGCTACACCTTC. Translating gives CASSPTVFGYTF.

J is TRBJ1-1 and V is TRBV6-5; tentatively, D is TRBD1 (6 bases). With 4 bases removed from V and 1 base from J, the gap between germline ends came to 7 bases. This CDR3 is 13 amino acids long. Germline CDR1 reads MNHEY; CDR2 reads SVGAGI. CDR3 coding DNA: TGTGCCAGCAGTTGGACAGAGAACACTGAAGCTTTCTTT. Its protein product is CASSWTENTEAFF.

This clone was found a few times. The rearrangement links TRBV7-8 to TRBJ2-5; D may be TRBD2 (7 bases). CDR1 is SGHVS and CDR2 is FQNEAQ in the germline V gene. This CDR3 has 15 amino acids. V lost 1 base to trimming and J lost 5 bases, with 14 bases between them. The CDR3, as DNA: TGTGCCAGCAGCTTAGGTGGGGGGGCCGGTGAGACCCAGTACTTC. Its translation is CASSLGGGAGETQYF.

This clone was seen only a few times. The chain links TRBV7-9 to TRBJ1-1, with D possibly matching TRBD1 (6 bases). The CDR3 has 14 amino acids. The germline gives CDR1 SEHNR, CDR2 FQNEAQ (reference sequence). V shed 3 bases and J shed 4 bases, with 12 bases lying between them. CDR3: CASSFTGIGTEAFF. The CDR3 region has the DNA TGTGCCAGCAGCTTTACAGGGATCGGCACTGAAGCTTTCTTT.

The genes are TRBV7-9 and TRBJ2-5; 8 nucleotides agree with TRBD1. Germline values: CDR1 SEHNR, CDR2 FQNEAQ (reference sequence). V lost 0 bases, J lost 4 bases, and 10 bases stayed unmatched. This CDR3 has 17 residues. Written as DNA, the CDR3 is TGTGCCAGCAGCTTAGCAGGAAGCAGGGGGCGCGGAGAGACCCAGTACTTC. Its protein is CASSLAGSRGRGETQYF.

This clone was recorded many times. The chain employs TRBV18 and TRBJ2-7; weak D call: TRBD2 (5 bases). This CDR3 contains 14 residues. Germline V lookup: CDR1 KGHSH, CDR2 LQKENI. With 2 bases removed from V and 2 bases from J, the gap between germline ends came to 10 bases. CDR3 residues: CASSPEGRPYEQYF. CDR3 bases: TGTGCCAGCTCACCAGAGGGCCGGCCCTACGAGCAGTACTTC.

This clone has a handful of counts. Different DNA sequences within this sample yield the same CDR3. V gene TRBV28 combines with J gene TRBJ1-1; TRBD1 might be the D (5 bases). The V end was cut by 5 bases, the J end by 1 base, with 11 bases between. CDR3 length: 14 residues. Germline-derived CDR1 and CDR2 are MDHEN and SYDVKM. CDR3 in amino acids: CASSRTSGNTEAFF. The CDR3 DNA follows: TGTGCCAGCAGTCGGACATCAGGGAACACTGAAGCTTTCTTT.

The rearrangement joins TRBV29-1 to TRBJ1-1; the D is unclear. The V and J ends lost 5 bases and 6 bases respectively, with 16 bases between them. CDR3 size: 13 residues. Germline lookup yields CDR1 SQVTM and CDR2 ANQGSEA. The CDR3 nucleotides read TGCAGCGTTTTTATCCGGGGTGGGTCTGAAGCTTTCTTT. Translating it yields CSVFIRGGSEAFF.

The J gene is TRBJ2-4, the V gene TRBV7-2, with D perhaps matching TRBD1 or TRBD2 (7 bases each). The CDR3 extends over 15 amino acids. Trimming cost V 5 bases and J 6 bases, with 17 bases left between them. The V gene's germline CDR1 is SGHTA and CDR2 FQGNSA. CDR3 bases: TGTGCCAGCAGCCCCGGCGCCAGGGGGGGAAACATTCAGTACTTC. Translating it yields CASSPGARGGNIQYF.

Only a few counts were recorded for this clone. The chain uses TRBV9 and TRBJ2-1, with a tentative D call TRBD1 (6 bases). The V gene lost 3 bases and the J gene lost 5 bases, with 9 bases spanning the gap. Germline CDR1 and CDR2: SGDLS and YYNGEE. The CDR3 covers 13 residues. The chain's CDR3 is CASSAGQNNEQFF. The CDR3 DNA is TGTGCCAGCAGCGCGGGACAAAACAATGAGCAGTTCTTC.

This sequence joins TRBV13 and TRBJ2-7; 9 bases line up with TRBD2. This CDR3 region has 14 residues. The junction had 4 bases not matched to a gene; V was cut back by 2 bases and J by 5 bases. The V gene's germline CDR1 is PRHDT and CDR2 FYEKMQ (reference sequence). Here the CDR3 reads CASSLQRGAHEQYF. CDR3 bases: TGTGCCAGCAGCTTACAGCGGGGGGCCCACGAGCAGTACTTC.

The chain couples TRBV28 to TRBJ2-5; 9 bases line up with TRBD1. The CDR3 runs 14 residues. V shed 7 bases, J shed 5 bases, and the junction held 8 bases outside the gene matches. Germline V CDR1 and CDR2: MDHEN, SYDVKM. The CDR3 loop reads CASNPPGQGETQYF. Written as DNA, the CDR3 is TGTGCCAGCAACCCTCCGGGACAGGGTGAGACCCAGTACTTC.

This clone was observed a few times. This sequence joins TRBV27 and TRBJ2-7, with a tentative D call TRBD2 (5 bases). Trimming cost V 9 bases and J 2 bases, with 11 bases left between them. The CDR3 length is 12 residues. CDR1 is MNHEY, CDR2 SMNVEV, per germline (reference sequence). CDR3: CASKTAAYEQYF. The CDR3 region has the DNA TGTGCCAGTAAAACAGCGGCCTACGAGCAGTACTTC.

This clone was picked up a small number of times. V usage is TRBV4-1 and J usage is TRBJ2-5; perhaps TRBD2 as D (5 bases). V lost 0 bases and J 4 bases, leaving 18 bases between the germline ends. Germline V CDR1 and CDR2: MGHRA, YSYEKL. The CDR3 is 17 residues long. The CDR3: CASSQEGIGSGIETQYF. CDR3 coding DNA: TGCGCCAGCAGCCAAGAAGGGATTGGGAGCGGAATAGAGACCCAGTACTTC.

This clone has just a few counts. V is TRBV18 and J is TRBJ2-2; D is unclear. V dropped 3 bases and J dropped 6 bases, with 5 bases sitting between them. Per the germline V gene, CDR1 is KGHSH and CDR2 is LQKENI. CDR3 length equals 12 residues. For the CDR3, the DNA is TGTGCCAGCTCACCCGACCCCGGGGAGCTGTTTTTT. This codes for CASSPDPGELFF.

The chain has TRBV4-3 and TRBJ1-6; 7 bases fit TRBD1. The CDR3 is made up of 18 amino acids. Germline lookup yields CDR1 LGHNA and CDR2 YSLEER. The J segment lost 3 bases and the V segment lost 3 bases, leaving 11 bases of the junction unmatched. CDR3 coding DNA: TGCGCCAGCAGCCACTTCAAACCCGGGACAGTCTATAATTCACCCCTCCACTTT. Its protein product is CASSHFKPGTVYNSPLHF.

Ten or more counts support this clone. The CDR3 here is CASSANTGELFF. CDR3 DNA: TGTGCCAGCAGTGCGAACACCGGGGAGCTGTTTTTT. The V and J genes are TRBV28 and TRBJ2-2; D remains unclear. Germline CDR1 is MDHEN and CDR2 is SYDVKM. The CDR3 length is 12 residues. The V gene lost 5 bases and the J gene lost 0 bases, with 1 base spanning the gap.

This clone appeared many times. The V call is TRBV5-1, the J call TRBJ2-3; no reliable D call. This CDR3 is 13 amino acids long. The ends were cut back, 0 bases at V and 6 bases at J, with 8 bases in the middle. Germline CDR1 reads SGHRS; CDR2 reads YFSETQ. The CDR3 region is CASSLARPDTQYF. Written as DNA, the CDR3 is TGCGCCAGCAGCTTGGCCCGACCGGATACGCAGTATTTT.

This clone was recorded a few times. V and J are TRBV7-9 and TRBJ2-7; 10 nucleotides match TRBD1. Germline V CDR1 and CDR2: SEHNR, FQNEAQ (reference sequence). Unmatched junction bases numbered 7, after V lost 4 bases and J lost 4 bases. The CDR3 sequence is 15 residues long. Written as DNA, the CDR3 is TGTGCCAGCAGCTCTTCGTGGGACAGGGGATACGAGCAGTACTTC. Amino acid sequence: CASSSSWDRGYEQYF.

The rearrangement uses TRBV28 and TRBJ2-3; D may be TRBD1 or TRBD2 (6 bases each). Germline values: CDR1 MDHEN, CDR2 SYDVKM. The CDR3 is 16 amino acids. V lost 6 bases and J 0 bases, leaving 16 bases between the germline ends. CDR3 protein: CASRSGAVASTDTQYF. DNA of the CDR3: TGTGCCAGCAGATCGGGGGCGGTGGCTAGCACAGATACGCAGTATTTT.

This clone turned up a few times. The chain links TRBV7-2 to TRBJ2-1, with D tentatively TRBD1 (6 bases). From germline, CDR1 is SGHTA and CDR2 FQGNSA. Trimming removed 1 base from V and 6 bases from J, with 13 bases in between. The CDR3 has 15 residues. In DNA form, the CDR3 reads TGTGCCAGCAGCTTAGATGGCAGGGGATTCAATGAGCAGTTCTTC. Translation: CASSLDGRGFNEQFF.

This chain uses TRBV27 with TRBJ2-1; TRBD1 might be the D (8 bases). The CDR3 is made up of 18 amino acids. The germline gives CDR1 MNHEY, CDR2 SMNVEV (reference sequence). V dropped 2 bases and J dropped 9 bases, with 26 bases sitting between them. CDR3 nucleotide sequence: TGTGCCAGCAGTTTAGGATGGGGAGGGGTCAGGGGGCGCAGTGAGCAGTTCTTC. It encodes CASSLGWGGVRGRSEQFF.

This sequence joins TRBV6-5 and TRBJ1-6; D call uncertain. V lost 6 bases and J lost 0, with 9 bases in between. Germline CDR1 and CDR2: MNHEY and SVGAGI. CDR3 length: 15 amino acids. The CDR3 DNA reads TGTGCCAGCAGCCCGGCCGCCTCCTATAATTCACCCCTCCACTTT. Its protein is CASSPAASYNSPLHF.

The rearrangement uses TRBV7-9 and TRBJ2-1; 13 nucleotides align to TRBD2. The CDR3 is 17 residues long. The V gene's germline CDR1 is SEHNR and CDR2 FQNEAQ (reference sequence). Trimming at V came to 3 bases and at J to 6 bases, leaving 8 bases not matched to a gene. The CDR3, as DNA: TGTGCCAGCAGCTTCGACTTACTAGCGGGGGGGCGCAATGAGCAGTTCTTC. This encodes CASSFDLLAGGRNEQFF.

This clone was counted only a few times. The chain links TRBV5-4 to TRBJ2-4; 7 bases align to TRBD1. CDR1 SGHNT and CDR2 YYREEE come from the germline V gene (reference sequence). Trimming removed 9 bases from V and 2 bases from J; junction bases left unmatched: 11. This CDR3 spans 15 amino acids. The CDR3 loop reads CATSEGGMTKNIQYF. The CDR3 DNA reads TGTGCCACCTCAGAAGGGGGCATGACCAAAAACATTCAGTACTTC.

This clone showed up just a few times. The chain is built from TRBV4-1 and TRBJ2-7, with D possibly matching TRBD2 (7 bases). The V gene lost 0 bases and the J gene lost 8 bases, with 17 bases spanning the gap. Germline V gene lookup returns CDR1 MGHRA and CDR2 YSYEKL. The CDR3 runs to 15 residues. CDR3 residues: CASSQDLGGPGKQYF. In DNA, the CDR3 is TGCGCCAGCAGCCAAGATCTCGGGGGGCCAGGAAAGCAGTACTTC.

Details on this clone: Distinct nucleotide sequences in the sample also encode this CDR3. The chain joins TRBV18 to TRBJ2-1, with 7 bases identical to TRBD1. V was pared by 1 base and J by 5 bases, with 2 bases of the junction left unmatched. This CDR3 has 14 residues. Germline V gene lookup returns CDR1 KGHSH and CDR2 LQKENI. This CDR3 reads CASSPRDRDNEQFF. CDR3 in DNA: TGTGCCAGCTCACCACGGGACAGAGACAATGAGCAGTTCTTC.

The table lists this clone with a few counts. The V gene is TRBV5-1, the J gene TRBJ2-3; either TRBD1 or TRBD2 may fit D (5 bases each). From germline, CDR1 is SGHRS and CDR2 YFSETQ. Trimming took off 0 bases at V and 4 bases at J, with 9 bases between the two ends. This CDR3 comprises 14 residues. In DNA form, the CDR3 reads TGCGCCAGCAGCTTGGCCGGGGCTTCAGATACGCAGTATTTT. Amino acid sequence: CASSLAGASDTQYF.

The chain is built from TRBV4-2 and TRBJ1-1, with D perhaps matching TRBD1 (5 bases). Trimming left V 2 bases short and J 0 bases short, with 7 bases between. CDR1 is LGHNA, CDR2 YNFKEQ, per germline. The CDR3 runs to 14 residues. The CDR3 protein is CASSQRGLNTEAFF. The DNA for the CDR3 is TGTGCCAGCAGCCAAAGGGGACTGAACACTGAAGCTTTCTTT.